This TCR beta chain was captured by sequencing in a study of CD8+CD57+ T cells in acquired aplastic anemia. About the research overall: Mean yield of DNA from sorted CD4+ and CD8+ cells was 3.2 ug.

Study-level results: Found in both controls and patients were fewer than 35 CD8+ CDR3 sequences.

An expansion of CD8+CD57+ cells by flow cytometry had been shown in patients chosen for sequencing. Diagnosis of severe acquired aplastic anemia applied to all patients. No therapy had been given to the patients at the time of blood sampling. The sample holds many counts of this clonotype. The antigen is undetermined. Trimming took 5 bases from V and 1 from J, leaving 15 bases between them. CDR3 length: 16 residues. Germline CDR1 reads SGHAT; CDR2 reads FQNNGV. For CDR3 and TCR beta VDJ profiling, genomic DNA was the template used. TCRdb re-analysed the reads in MiXCR, keeping a single row per CDR3 protein. Of 400,000 to 600,000 distinct CDR3 sequences listed, around 30% are singletons.

V and J are TRBV11-2 and TRBJ1-5; possibly TRBD1 for D (5 bases). Sequenced sample: sorted CD4+, CD8+, or CD8+CD57+ T cells (not recorded which) from PBMCs. The sequence was obtained from a human donor with aplastic anemia. The CDR3 coding sequence is TGTGCCAGCAGCCAAATGGGGCCCATCAGCAATCAGCCCCAGCATTTT. It codes for CASSQMGPISNQPQHF.